What follows describes a single T cell receptor (beta chain). TCRdb reprocessed the 5' RACE reads and reports one entry per CDR3 protein, with no DNA. The listing contains 110,000 to 150,000 distinct CDR3 sequences. These data originate in a study of monozygotic twins with inflammatory bowel disease. The CDR3 covers 16 residues. Germline V lookup: CDR1 SGHTA, CDR2 FQGNSA. This TCR came from a human donor with ulcerative colitis or Crohn's disease, or a healthy co-twin of an affected twin (not recorded which). Sequenced: blood. V gene TRBV7-2 combines with J gene TRBJ2-7; absent DNA, TCRdb's TRBD2 call cannot be checked. CDR3: CASSLGGSGRSLEQYF.